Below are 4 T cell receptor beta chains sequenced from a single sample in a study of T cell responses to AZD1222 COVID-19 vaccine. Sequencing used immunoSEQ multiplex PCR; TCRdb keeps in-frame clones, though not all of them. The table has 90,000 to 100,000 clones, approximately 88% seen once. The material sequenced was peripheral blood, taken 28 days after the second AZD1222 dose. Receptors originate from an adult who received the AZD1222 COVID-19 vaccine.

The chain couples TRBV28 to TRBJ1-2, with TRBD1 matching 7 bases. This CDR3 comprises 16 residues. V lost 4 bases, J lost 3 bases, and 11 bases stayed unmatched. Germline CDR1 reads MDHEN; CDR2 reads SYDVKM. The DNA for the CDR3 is TGTGCCAGCAGTTCACAGGGGAGAAGGAGCGACTATGGCTACACCTTC. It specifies CASSSQGRRSDYGYTF.

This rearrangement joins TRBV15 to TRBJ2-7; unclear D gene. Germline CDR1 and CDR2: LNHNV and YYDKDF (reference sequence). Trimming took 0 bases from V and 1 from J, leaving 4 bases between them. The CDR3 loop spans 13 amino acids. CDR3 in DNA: TGTGCCACCAGCAGAGATATGTCCTACGAGCAGTACTTC. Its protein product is CATSRDMSYEQYF.

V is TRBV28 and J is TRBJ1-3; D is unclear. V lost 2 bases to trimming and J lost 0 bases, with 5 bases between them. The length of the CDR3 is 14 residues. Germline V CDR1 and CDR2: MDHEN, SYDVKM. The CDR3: CASSLLGSGNTIYF. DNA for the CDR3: TGTGCCAGCAGTTTACTGGGCTCTGGAAACACCATATATTTT. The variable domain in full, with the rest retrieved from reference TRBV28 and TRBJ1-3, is DVKVTQSSRYLVKRTGEKVFLECVQDMDHENMFWYRQDPGLGLRLIYFSYDVKMKEKGDIPEGYSVSREKKERFSLILESASTNQTSMYLCASSLLGSGNTIYFGEGSWLTVV.

CDR3 in DNA: TGTGCCAGCAGCGAATCGACTAGCGGGGAGACCCAGTACTTC. Translated, it gives CASSESTSGETQYF. V and J are TRBV2 and TRBJ2-5, with 10 bases matching TRBD2. The ends lost 6 bases at V and 5 bases at J; junction bases unmatched: 6. The CDR3 contains 14 residues. CDR1 and CDR2 (germline): SNHLY, FYNNEI.